A single sample is the source of the 2 T cell receptor beta chains below, sequenced in a study of cytomegalovirus exposure and HLA in healthy donors (dated by TCRdb to about 2017). The library was made by the immunoSEQ multiplex PCR assay. For the multiplex PCR, a mixture combining 60 forward primers for TCR Vbeta segments and 13 reverse primers for TCR Jbeta segments was used. In TCRdb, the immuneACCESS table is reduced to in-frame sequences with V and J assigned. These tables do not hold every clone; where another copy was compared, an unresolved V gene accounts for under half, and the others remain unexplained. This sample has roughly 100,000 clones in its table, and about four fifths of those were observed once. The top ten hold about 6.1% of the sample. Sample: PBMCs. These receptors all stem from a woman aged 45-59 years in good health and CMV-seropositive.

This clone was detected once. The chain combines TRBV7-9 with TRBJ2-3, with D tentatively TRBD1 (5 bases). The CDR3 is 16 amino acids. Germline-derived CDR1 and CDR2 are SEHNR and FQNEAQ (reference sequence). V lost 5 bases and J 7 bases, leaving 22 bases between the germline ends. This CDR3 is CASSPFGRANFNTQYF. The CDR3 nucleotides read TGTGCCAGCAGCCCCTTTGGCAGGGCGAACTTTAATACGCAGTATTTT.

V usage is TRBV19 and J usage is TRBJ1-1, with D unresolved. Germline assignment: CDR1 LNHDA and CDR2 SQIVND (reference sequence). Trimming pared 2 bases from V and 0 bases from J, leaving 13 bases between. The CDR3 covers 16 residues. The CDR3, as DNA: TGTGCCAGTAGTATATACAGTGTGAGAATGAACACTGAAGCTTTCTTT. This translates into CASSIYSVRMNTEAFF.